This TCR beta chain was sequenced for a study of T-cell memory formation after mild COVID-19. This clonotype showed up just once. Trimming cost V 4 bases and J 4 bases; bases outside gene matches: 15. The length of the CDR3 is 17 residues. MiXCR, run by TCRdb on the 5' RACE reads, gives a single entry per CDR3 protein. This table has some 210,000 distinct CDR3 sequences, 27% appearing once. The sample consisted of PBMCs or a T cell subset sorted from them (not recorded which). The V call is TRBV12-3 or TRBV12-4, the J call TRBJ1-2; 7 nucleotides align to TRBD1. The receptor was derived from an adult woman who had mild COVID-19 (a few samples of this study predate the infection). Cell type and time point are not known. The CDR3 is CASSSTGTEAGVYGYTF. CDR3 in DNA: TGTGCCAGCAGTTCGACGGGGACAGAGGCAGGGGTCTATGGCTACACCTTC.